The T cell receptor (beta chain) described here comes from a study of T cell repertoires in cytomegalovirus infection. This CDR3 region has 14 residues. Germline lookup yields CDR1 SGHAT and CDR2 FQNNGV. After removal of 4 bases from V and 1 base from J, the junction contained 0 bases not matched to a gene. TCRdb called the reads again in MiXCR, with one record for every CDR3 protein. The sample holds under 200,000 distinct CDR3 sequences, 7.5% to 10% seen once. As concerns this clonotype: The antigen remains unidentified.

General study points: HLA-C-restricted, CMV-specific TCR beta clonotypes were dominant ex vivo.

The sample was PBMCs. The receptor's source is a human donor in good health (CMV status not recorded). Some clones in this sample may be carry-over from other donors' samples. V usage is TRBV11-2 and J usage is TRBJ2-2; 7 bases line up with TRBD1. The CDR3 region has the DNA TGTGCCAGCAGCTGGACAGGGAACACCGGGGAGCTGTTTTTT. Encoded protein: CASSWTGNTGELFF.